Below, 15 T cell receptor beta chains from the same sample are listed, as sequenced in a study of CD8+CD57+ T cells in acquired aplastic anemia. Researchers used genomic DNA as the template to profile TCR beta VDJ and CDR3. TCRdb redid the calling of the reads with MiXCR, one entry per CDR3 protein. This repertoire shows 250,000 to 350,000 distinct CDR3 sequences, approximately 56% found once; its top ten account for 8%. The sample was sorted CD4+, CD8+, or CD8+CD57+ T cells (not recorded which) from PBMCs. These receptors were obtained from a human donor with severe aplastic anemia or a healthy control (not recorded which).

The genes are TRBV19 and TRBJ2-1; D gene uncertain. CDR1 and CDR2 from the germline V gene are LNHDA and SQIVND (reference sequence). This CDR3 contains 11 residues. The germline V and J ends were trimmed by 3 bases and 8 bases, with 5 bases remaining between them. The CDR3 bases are TGTGCCAGTAGTATTAGAGATGAGCAGTTCTTC. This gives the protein CASSIRDEQFF.

This chain's CDR3 is CASSLRELGSGGANVLTF. DNA for the CDR3: TGTGCCAGCAGCCTCCGTGAGCTTGGGAGCGGGGGGGCCAACGTCCTGACTTTC. The rearrangement links TRBV13 to TRBJ2-6; the D gene is possibly TRBD2 (6 bases). The CDR3 sequence is 18 residues long. Looked up from germline, CDR1 is PRHDT and CDR2 is FYEKMQ (reference sequence). V was shortened by 5 bases and J by 4 bases, with 21 bases between the two germline ends.

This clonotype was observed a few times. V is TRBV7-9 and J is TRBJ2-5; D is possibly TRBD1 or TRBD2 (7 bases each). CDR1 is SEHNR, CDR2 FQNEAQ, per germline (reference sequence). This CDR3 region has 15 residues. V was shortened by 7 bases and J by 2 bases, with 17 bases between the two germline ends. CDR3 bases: TGTGCCAGCACCCTCGGTCAGGGGGGGCAAGAGACCCAGTACTTC. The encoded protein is CASTLGQGGQETQYF.

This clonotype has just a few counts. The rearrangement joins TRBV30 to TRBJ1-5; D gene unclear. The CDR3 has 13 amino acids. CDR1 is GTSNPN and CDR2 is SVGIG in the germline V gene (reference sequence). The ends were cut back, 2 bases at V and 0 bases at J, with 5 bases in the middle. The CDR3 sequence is CAWSSNSNQPQHF. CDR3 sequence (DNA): TGTGCCTGGAGTTCAAATAGCAATCAGCCCCAGCATTTT.

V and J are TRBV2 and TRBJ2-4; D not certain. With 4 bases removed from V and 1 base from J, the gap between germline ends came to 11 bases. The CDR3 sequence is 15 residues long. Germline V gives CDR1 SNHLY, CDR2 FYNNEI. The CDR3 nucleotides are TGTGCCAGCAGTGGCATACTTAACGCCAAAAACATTCAGTACTTC. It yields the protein CASSGILNAKNIQYF. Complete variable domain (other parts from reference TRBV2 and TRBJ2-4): EPEVTQTPSHQVTQMGQEVILRCVPISNHLYFYWYRQILGQKVEFLVSFYNNEISEKSEIFDDQFSVERPDGSNFTLKIRSTKLEDSAMYFCASSGILNAKNIQYFGAGTRLSVL.

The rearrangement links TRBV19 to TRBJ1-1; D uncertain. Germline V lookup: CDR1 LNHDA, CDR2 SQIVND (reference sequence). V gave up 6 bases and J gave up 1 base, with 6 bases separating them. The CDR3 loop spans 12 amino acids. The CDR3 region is CASSPANTEAFF. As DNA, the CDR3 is TGTGCCAGTAGCCCAGCGAACACTGAAGCTTTCTTT.

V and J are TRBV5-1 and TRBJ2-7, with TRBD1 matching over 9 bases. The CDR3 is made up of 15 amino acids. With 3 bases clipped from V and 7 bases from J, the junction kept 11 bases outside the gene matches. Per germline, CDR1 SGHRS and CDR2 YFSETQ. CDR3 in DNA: TGCGCCAGCAGCTCCCAGACAGGGGGAATGAGGGAGCAGTACTTC. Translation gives CASSSQTGGMREQYF.

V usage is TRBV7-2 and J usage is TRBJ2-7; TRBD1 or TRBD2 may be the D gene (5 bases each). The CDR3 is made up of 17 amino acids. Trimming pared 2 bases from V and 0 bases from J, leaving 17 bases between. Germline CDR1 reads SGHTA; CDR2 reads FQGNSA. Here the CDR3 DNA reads TGTGCCAGCAGCTTATATGTTGGACGGGGCAGCTCCTACGAGCAGTACTTC. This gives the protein CASSLYVGRGSSYEQYF.

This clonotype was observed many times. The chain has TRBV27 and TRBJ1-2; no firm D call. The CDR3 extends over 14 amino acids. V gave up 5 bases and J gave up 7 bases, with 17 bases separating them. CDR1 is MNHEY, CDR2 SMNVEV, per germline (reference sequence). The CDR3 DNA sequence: TGTGCCAGCAGTCCCGGACGGGCATACTCTGGCTACACCTTC. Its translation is CASSPGRAYSGYTF.

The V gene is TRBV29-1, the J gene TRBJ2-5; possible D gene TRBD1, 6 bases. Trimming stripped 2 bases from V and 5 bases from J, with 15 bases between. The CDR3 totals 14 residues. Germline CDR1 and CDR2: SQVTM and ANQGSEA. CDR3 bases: TGCAGCGTTGAATCGGTCAGGGGCCGGGAGACCCAGTACTTC. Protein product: CSVESVRGRETQYF.

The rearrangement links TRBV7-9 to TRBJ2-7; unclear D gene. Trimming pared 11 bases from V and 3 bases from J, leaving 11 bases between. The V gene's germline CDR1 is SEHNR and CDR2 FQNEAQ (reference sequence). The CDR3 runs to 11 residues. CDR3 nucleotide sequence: TGTGCCTGGAGTATGGGCTACGAGCAGTACTTC. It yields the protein CAWSMGYEQYF.

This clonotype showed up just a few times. The CDR3 spells CASSSGPQPYEQYF. In DNA form, the CDR3 reads TGTGCCAGTAGTTCCGGCCCCCAACCTTACGAGCAGTACTTC. The chain couples TRBV19 to TRBJ2-7; no clear D. Trimming pared 5 bases from V and 4 bases from J, leaving 15 bases between. The CDR3 covers 14 residues. Germline values: CDR1 LNHDA, CDR2 SQIVND (reference sequence). Filled out from reference TRBV19 and TRBJ2-7, the complete variable domain reads DGGITQSPKYLFRKEGQNVTLSCEQNLNHDAMYWYRQDPGQGLRLIYYSQIVNDFQKGDIAEGYSVSREKKESFPLTVTSAQKNPTAFYLCASSSGPQPYEQYFGPGTRLTVT.

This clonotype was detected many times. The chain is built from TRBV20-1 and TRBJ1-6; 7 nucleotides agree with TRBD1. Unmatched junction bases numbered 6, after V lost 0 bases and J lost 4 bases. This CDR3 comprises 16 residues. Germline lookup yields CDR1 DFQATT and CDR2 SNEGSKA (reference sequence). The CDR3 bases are TGCAGTGCTAGAGATAAGGGACAGTCATATAATTCACCCCTCCACTTT. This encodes CSARDKGQSYNSPLHF.

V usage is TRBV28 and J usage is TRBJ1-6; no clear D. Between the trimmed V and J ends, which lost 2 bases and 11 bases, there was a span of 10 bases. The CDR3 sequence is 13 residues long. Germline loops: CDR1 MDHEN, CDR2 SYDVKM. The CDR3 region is CASSLAGDTPLHF. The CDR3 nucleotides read TGTGCCAGCAGTTTAGCGGGTGACACACCCCTCCACTTT.

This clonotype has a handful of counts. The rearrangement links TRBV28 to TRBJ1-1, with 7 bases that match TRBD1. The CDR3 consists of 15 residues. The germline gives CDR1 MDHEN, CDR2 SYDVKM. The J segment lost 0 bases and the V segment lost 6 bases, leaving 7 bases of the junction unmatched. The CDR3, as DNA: TGTGCCAGCAGCTCAAGGGACAGTCTGAACACTGAAGCTTTCTTT. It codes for CASSSRDSLNTEAFF.